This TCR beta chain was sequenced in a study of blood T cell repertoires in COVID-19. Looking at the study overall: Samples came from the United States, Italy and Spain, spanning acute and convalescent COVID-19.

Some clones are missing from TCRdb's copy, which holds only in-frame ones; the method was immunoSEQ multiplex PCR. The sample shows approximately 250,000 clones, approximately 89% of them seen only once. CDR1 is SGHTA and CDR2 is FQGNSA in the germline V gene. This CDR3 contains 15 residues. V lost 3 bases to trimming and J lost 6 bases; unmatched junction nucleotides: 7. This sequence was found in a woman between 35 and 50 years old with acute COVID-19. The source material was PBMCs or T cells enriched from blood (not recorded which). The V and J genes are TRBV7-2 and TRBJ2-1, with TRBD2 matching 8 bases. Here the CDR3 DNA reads TGTGCCAGCAGCTTGGTCGCGGGAGGCGTCAATGAGCAGTTCTTC. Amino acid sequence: CASSLVAGGVNEQFF. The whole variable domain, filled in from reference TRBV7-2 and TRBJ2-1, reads GAGVSQSPSNKVTEKGKDVELRCDPISGHTALYWYRQSLGQGLEFLIYFQGNSAPDKSGLPSDRFSAERTGGSVSTLTIQRTQQEDSAVYLCASSLVAGGVNEQFFGPGTRLTVL.